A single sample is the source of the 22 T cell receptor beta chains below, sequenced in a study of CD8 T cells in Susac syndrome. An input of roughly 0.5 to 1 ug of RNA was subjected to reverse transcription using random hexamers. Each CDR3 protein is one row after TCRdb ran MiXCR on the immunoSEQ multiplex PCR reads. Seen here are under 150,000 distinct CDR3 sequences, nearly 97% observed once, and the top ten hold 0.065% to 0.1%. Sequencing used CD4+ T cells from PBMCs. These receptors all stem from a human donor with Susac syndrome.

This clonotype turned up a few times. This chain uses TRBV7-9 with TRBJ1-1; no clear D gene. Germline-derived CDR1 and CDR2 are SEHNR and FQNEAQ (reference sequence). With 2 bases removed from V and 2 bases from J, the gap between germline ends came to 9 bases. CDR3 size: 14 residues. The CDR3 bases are TGTGCCAGCAGCTTATCAAGGTCTAACACTGAAGCTTTCTTT. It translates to CASSLSRSNTEAFF.

The CDR3 DNA reads as TGTGCCAGCAGCTGGTCTCCGGGACCGCAGTTCTTC. As protein: CASSWSPGPQFF. This chain connects TRBV2 to TRBJ2-1, with D perhaps given as TRBD1 or TRBD2 (5 bases each). Germline CDR1 and CDR2: SNHLY and FYNNEI. The CDR3 is 12 residues long. V was pared by 6 bases and J by 12 bases, with 15 bases between.

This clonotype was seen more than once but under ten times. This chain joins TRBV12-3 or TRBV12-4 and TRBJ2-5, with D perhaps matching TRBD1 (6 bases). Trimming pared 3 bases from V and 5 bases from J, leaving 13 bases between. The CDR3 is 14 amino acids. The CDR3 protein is CASSLGAGSETQYF. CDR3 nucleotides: TGTGCCAGCAGTTTGGGGGCAGGGTCGGAGACCCAGTACTTC.

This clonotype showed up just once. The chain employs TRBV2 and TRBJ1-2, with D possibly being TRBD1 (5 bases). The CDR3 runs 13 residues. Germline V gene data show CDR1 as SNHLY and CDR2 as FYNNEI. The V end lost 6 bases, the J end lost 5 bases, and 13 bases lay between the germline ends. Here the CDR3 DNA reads TGTGCCAGCAGGGGGGACGGGACGTATGGCTACACCTTC. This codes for CASRGDGTYGYTF.

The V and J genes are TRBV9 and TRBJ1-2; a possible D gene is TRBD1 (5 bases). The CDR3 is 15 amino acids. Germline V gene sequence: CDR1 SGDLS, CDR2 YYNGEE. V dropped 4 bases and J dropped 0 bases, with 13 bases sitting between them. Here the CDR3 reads CASSPTATPNYGYTF. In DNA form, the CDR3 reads TGTGCCAGCAGCCCGACAGCTACTCCTAACTATGGCTACACCTTC.

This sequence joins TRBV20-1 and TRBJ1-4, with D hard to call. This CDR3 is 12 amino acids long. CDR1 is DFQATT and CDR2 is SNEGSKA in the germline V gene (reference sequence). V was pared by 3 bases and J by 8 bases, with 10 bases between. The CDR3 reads CSARRGGEKLFF. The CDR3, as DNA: TGCAGTGCTAGGCGGGGTGGAGAAAAACTGTTTTTT.

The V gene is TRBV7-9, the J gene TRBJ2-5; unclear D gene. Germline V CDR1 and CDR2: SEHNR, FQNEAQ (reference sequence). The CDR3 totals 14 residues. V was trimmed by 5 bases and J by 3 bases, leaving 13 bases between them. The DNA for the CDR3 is TGTGCCAGCAGCCCCCCCCGGGCTAAAGAGACCCAGTACTTC. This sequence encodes CASSPPRAKETQYF. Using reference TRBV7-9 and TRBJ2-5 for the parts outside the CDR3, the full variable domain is DTGVSQNPRHKITKRGQNVTFRCDPISEHNRLYWYRQTLGQGPEFLTYFQNEAQLEKSRLLSDRFSAERPKGSFSTLEIQRTEQGDSAMYLCASSPPRAKETQYFGPGTRLLVL.

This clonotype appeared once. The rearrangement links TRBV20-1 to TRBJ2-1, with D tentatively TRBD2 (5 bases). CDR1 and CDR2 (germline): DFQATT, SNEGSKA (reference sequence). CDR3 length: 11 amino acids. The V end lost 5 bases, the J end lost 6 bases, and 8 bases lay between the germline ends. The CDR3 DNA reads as TGCAGTGCTCGACGGGGCAATGAGCAGTTCTTC. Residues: CSARRGNEQFF.

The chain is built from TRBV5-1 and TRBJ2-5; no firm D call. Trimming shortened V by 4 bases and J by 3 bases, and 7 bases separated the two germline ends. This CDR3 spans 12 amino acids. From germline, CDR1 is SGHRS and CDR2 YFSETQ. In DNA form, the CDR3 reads TGCGCCAGCAGCCATCCCGAAGAGACCCAGTACTTC. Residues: CASSHPEETQYF.

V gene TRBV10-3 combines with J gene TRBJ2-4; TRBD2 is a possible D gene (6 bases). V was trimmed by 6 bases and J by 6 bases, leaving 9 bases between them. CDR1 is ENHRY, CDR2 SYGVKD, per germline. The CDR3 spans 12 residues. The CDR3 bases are TGTGCCATCAGCCGACTAGGAAACATTCAGTACTTC. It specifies CAISRLGNIQYF.

The CDR3 nucleotides are TGCAGCGTGGGGGGTTGGACTGCCGGGAGTGAGCAGTACTTC. Translating it yields CSVGGWTAGSEQYF. This chain connects TRBV29-1 to TRBJ2-7, with a weak D call TRBD2 (6 bases). CDR3 length: 14 residues. Germline CDR1 is SQVTM and CDR2 is ANQGSEA. The V and J ends lost 6 bases and 7 bases respectively, with 22 bases between them.

CDR3 region: CASSQRDLSYEQYF. The CDR3 coding sequence is TGCGCCAGCAGCCAAAGGGACCTCTCCTACGAGCAGTACTTC. J is TRBJ2-7 and V is TRBV5-1; perhaps D is TRBD1 or TRBD2 (5 bases each). The CDR3 has 14 amino acids. Trimming removed 4 bases from V and 0 bases from J, with 11 bases in between. CDR1 SGHRS and CDR2 YFSETQ come from the germline V gene.

CDR3 loop: CASSDGGSTDTQYF. The CDR3 region has the DNA TGTGCCAGCAGTGATGGAGGTAGCACAGATACGCAGTATTTT. This chain links TRBV25-1 with TRBJ2-3, with D possibly matching TRBD2 (5 bases). The germline V gene has CDR1 MGHDK and CDR2 SYGVNS. The CDR3 spans 14 residues. Trimming pared 3 bases from V and 0 bases from J, leaving 7 bases between.

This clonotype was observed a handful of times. CDR3 protein: CSVEDRVYGYTF. CDR3 bases: TGCAGCGTTGAGGACAGGGTCTATGGCTACACCTTC. V is TRBV29-1 and J is TRBJ1-2, with 8 bases aligning to TRBD1. The CDR3 has 12 amino acids. J was trimmed by 4 bases and V by 3 bases; bases with no gene match: 1. Germline CDR1 and CDR2: SQVTM and ANQGSEA. Complete variable domain (other parts from reference TRBV29-1 and TRBJ1-2): SAVISQKPSRDICQRGTSLTIQCQVDSQVTMMFWYRQQPGQSLTLIATANQGSEATYESGFVIDKFPISRPNLTFSTLTVSNMSPEDSSIYLCSVEDRVYGYTFGSGTRLTVV.

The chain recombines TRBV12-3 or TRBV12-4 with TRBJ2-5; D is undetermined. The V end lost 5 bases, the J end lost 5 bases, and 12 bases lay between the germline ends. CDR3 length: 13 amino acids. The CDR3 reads CASSPPLTETQYF. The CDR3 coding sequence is TGTGCCAGCAGTCCCCCGTTGACGGAGACCCAGTACTTC.

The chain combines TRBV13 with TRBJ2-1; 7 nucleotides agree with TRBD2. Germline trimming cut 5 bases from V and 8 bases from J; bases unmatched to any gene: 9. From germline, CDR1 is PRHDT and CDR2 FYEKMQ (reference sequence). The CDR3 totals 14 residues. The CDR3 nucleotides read TGTGCCAGCAGCCCCCCCCAAGGGAGGGATGAGCAGTTCTTC. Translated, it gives CASSPPQGRDEQFF.

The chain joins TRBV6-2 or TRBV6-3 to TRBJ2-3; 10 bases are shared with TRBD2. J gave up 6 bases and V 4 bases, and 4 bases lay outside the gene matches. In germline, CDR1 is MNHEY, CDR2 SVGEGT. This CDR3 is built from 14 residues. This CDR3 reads CASSSGLASDTQYF. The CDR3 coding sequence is TGTGCCAGCAGTTCGGGACTAGCGAGTGATACGCAGTATTTT.

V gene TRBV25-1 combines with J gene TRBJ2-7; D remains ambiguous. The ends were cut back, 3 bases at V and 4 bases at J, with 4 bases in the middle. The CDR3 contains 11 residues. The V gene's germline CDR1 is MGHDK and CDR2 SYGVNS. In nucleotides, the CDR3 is TGTGCCAGCAGTGATCAGTACGAGCAGTACTTC. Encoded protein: CASSDQYEQYF.

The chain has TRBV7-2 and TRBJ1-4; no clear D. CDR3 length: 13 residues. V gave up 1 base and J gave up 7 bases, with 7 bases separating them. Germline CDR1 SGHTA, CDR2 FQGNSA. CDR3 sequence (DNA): TGTGCCAGCAGCTTAGGGATACGTGAAAAACTGTTTTTT. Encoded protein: CASSLGIREKLFF.

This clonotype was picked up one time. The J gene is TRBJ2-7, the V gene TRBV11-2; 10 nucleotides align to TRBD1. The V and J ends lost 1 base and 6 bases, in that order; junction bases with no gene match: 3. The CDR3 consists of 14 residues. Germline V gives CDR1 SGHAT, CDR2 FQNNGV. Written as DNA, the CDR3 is TGTGCCAGCAGCTTAGTAGGGACAGGGGCCGAGCAGTACTTC. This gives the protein CASSLVGTGAEQYF. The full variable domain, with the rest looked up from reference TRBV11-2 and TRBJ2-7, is EAGVAQSPRYKIIEKRQSVAFWCNPISGHATLYWYQQILGQGPKLLIQFQNNGVVDDSQLPKDRFSAERLKGVDSTLKIQPAKLEDSAVYLCASSLVGTGAEQYFGPGTRLTVT.

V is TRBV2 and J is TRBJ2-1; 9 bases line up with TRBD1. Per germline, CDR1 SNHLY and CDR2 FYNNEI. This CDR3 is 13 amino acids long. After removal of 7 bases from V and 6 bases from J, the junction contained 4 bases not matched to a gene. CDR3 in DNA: TGTGCCAGCATGCCGGACAGGGGCAATGAGCAGTTCTTC. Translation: CASMPDRGNEQFF.

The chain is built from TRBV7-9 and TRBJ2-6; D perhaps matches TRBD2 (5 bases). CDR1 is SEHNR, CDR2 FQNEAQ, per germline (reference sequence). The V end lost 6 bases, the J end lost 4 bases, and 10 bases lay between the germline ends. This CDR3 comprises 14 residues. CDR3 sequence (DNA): TGTGCCAGCAGGGAGGTGGGCGGGGCCAACGTCCTGACTTTC. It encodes CASREVGGANVLTF.